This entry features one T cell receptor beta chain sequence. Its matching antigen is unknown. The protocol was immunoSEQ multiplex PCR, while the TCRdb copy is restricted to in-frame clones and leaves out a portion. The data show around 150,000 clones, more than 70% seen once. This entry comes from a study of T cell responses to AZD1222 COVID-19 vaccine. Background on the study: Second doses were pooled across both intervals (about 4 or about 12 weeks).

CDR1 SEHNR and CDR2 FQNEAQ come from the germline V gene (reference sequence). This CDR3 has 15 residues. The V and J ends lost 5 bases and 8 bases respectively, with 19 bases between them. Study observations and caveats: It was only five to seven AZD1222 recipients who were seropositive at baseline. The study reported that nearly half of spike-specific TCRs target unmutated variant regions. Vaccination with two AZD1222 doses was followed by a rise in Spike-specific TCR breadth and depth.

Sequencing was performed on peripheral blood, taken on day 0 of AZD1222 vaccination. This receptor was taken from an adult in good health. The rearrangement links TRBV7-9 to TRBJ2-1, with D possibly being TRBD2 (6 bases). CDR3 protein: CASSPRRAGTHEQFF. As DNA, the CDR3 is TGTGCCAGCAGCCCCCGGAGGGCCGGGACCCATGAGCAGTTCTTC.